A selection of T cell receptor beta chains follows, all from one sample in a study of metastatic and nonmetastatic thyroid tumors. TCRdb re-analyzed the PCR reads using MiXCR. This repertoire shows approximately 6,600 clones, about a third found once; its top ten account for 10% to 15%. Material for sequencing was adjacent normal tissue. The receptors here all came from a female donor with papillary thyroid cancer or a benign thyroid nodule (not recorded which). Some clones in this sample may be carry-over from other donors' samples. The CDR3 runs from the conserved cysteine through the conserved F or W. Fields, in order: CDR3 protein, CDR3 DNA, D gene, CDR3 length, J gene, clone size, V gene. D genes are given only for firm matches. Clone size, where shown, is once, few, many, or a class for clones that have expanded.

cdr3_aa: CASSWSPPPDTQYF
cdr3_nt: TGTGCCAGCAGTTGGAGCCCACCGCCAGATACGCAGTATTTT
d_call: .
cdr3_length: 14
j_call: TRBJ2-3
clone_size: few
v_call: TRBV27

cdr3_aa: CASSPRHYEQYF
cdr3_nt: TGTGCCAGCAGCCCGCGACACTACGAGCAGTACTTC
d_call: .
cdr3_length: 12
j_call: TRBJ2-7
clone_size: few
v_call: TRBV2

cdr3_aa: CASSFGTSSYNSPLHF
cdr3_nt: TGTGCCAGCAGCTTCGGTACGAGCTCCTATAATTCACCCCTCCACTTT
d_call: .
cdr3_length: 16
j_call: TRBJ1-6
clone_size: large
v_call: TRBV7-2

cdr3_aa: CASSLVASGANVLTF
cdr3_nt: TGTGCCAGCAGCTTAGTGGCGTCAGGGGCCAACGTCCTGACTTTC
d_call: .
cdr3_length: 15
j_call: TRBJ2-6
clone_size: .
v_call: TRBV11-2

cdr3_aa: CASHPGASTDTQYF
cdr3_nt: TGTGCCAGCCACCCGGGAGCTAGCACAGATACGCAGTATTTT
d_call: .
cdr3_length: 14
j_call: TRBJ2-3
clone_size: few
v_call: TRBV19

cdr3_aa: CSASGGVYGYTF
cdr3_nt: TGCAGTGCTAGCGGGGGAGTCTATGGCTACACCTTC
d_call: .
cdr3_length: 12
j_call: TRBJ1-2
clone_size: .
v_call: TRBV20-1

cdr3_aa: CASSGTGGGQPQHF
cdr3_nt: TGTGCCAGCAGTGGTACAGGGGGAGGTCAGCCCCAGCATTTT
d_call: TRBD1
cdr3_length: 14
j_call: TRBJ1-5
clone_size: few
v_call: TRBV6-1

cdr3_aa: CASSSTDLGGYEQYF
cdr3_nt: TGTGCCAGCAGTTCCACGGACCTTGGGGGCTACGAGCAGTACTTC
d_call: .
cdr3_length: 15
j_call: TRBJ2-7
clone_size: .
v_call: TRBV6-2/TRBV6-3

cdr3_aa: CSASTGVETEQFF
cdr3_nt: TGCAGTGCTAGTACGGGGGTAGAGACCGAGCAGTTCTTC
d_call: .
cdr3_length: 13
j_call: TRBJ2-1
clone_size: .
v_call: TRBV20-1

cdr3_aa: CASSERETGIVF
cdr3_nt: TGTGCCAGCAGTGAGAGAGAGACAGGGATCGTTTTT
d_call: TRBD1
cdr3_length: 12
j_call: TRBJ1-3
clone_size: few
v_call: TRBV6-1

cdr3_aa: CAWRVQGAPYQPQHF
cdr3_nt: TGTGCCTGGAGAGTACAGGGGGCCCCGTATCAGCCCCAGCACTTT
d_call: TRBD1
cdr3_length: 15
j_call: TRBJ1-5
clone_size: .
v_call: TRBV30

cdr3_aa: CASSVSSQGYEQYF
cdr3_nt: TGTGCCAGCAGCGTATCTAGCCAGGGCTACGAGCAGTACTTC
d_call: .
cdr3_length: 14
j_call: TRBJ2-7
clone_size: .
v_call: TRBV9

cdr3_aa: CASSEASGTSGNTIYF
cdr3_nt: TGTGCCAGCAGTGAAGCTAGCGGGACCTCTGGAAACACCATATATTTT
d_call: .
cdr3_length: 16
j_call: TRBJ1-3
clone_size: .
v_call: TRBV6-1

cdr3_aa: CASSPGTPTGELFF
cdr3_nt: TGTGCCAGCAGCCCCGGGACACCCACCGGGGAGCTGTTTTTT
d_call: .
cdr3_length: 14
j_call: TRBJ2-2
clone_size: few
v_call: TRBV7-2

cdr3_aa: CSARGDFFQTTPYEQYF
cdr3_nt: TGCAGTGCTAGAGGAGACTTTTTTCAGACGACCCCCTACGAGCAGTACTTC
d_call: .
cdr3_length: 17
j_call: TRBJ2-7
clone_size: few
v_call: TRBV20-1

cdr3_aa: CASSLSDTDSPLHF
cdr3_nt: TGTGCCAGCAGCTTATCCGACACGGATTCACCCCTCCACTTT
d_call: .
cdr3_length: 14
j_call: TRBJ1-6
clone_size: .
v_call: TRBV7-9

cdr3_aa: CASIKTGLVYEQYF
cdr3_nt: TGTGCCAGCATCAAGACAGGGTTGGTCTACGAGCAGTACTTC
d_call: TRBD1
cdr3_length: 14
j_call: TRBJ2-7
clone_size: once
v_call: TRBV5-6

cdr3_aa: CASRISGRRTDTQYF
cdr3_nt: TGTGCCAGCAGGATAAGCGGGAGAAGGACAGATACGCAGTATTTT
d_call: TRBD2
cdr3_length: 15
j_call: TRBJ2-3
clone_size: few
v_call: TRBV6-6

cdr3_aa: CASSTLVPAGDRVFTGELFF
cdr3_nt: TGTGCCAGCAGTACACTAGTCCCAGCTGGGGACAGGGTGTTCACCGGGGAGCTGTTTTTT
d_call: TRBD1
cdr3_length: 20
j_call: TRBJ2-2
clone_size: large
v_call: TRBV6-4

cdr3_aa: CASSLSDRIEQYF
cdr3_nt: TGTGCCAGCAGTTTATCCGACAGAATAGAGCAGTACTTC
d_call: .
cdr3_length: 13
j_call: TRBJ2-7
clone_size: .
v_call: TRBV28

cdr3_aa: CTASPFPYEQYF
cdr3_nt: TGCACTGCTAGTCCCTTCCCGTACGAGCAGTACTTC
d_call: .
cdr3_length: 12
j_call: TRBJ2-7
clone_size: .
v_call: TRBV20-1

cdr3_aa: CASSFRRFRDRGNTEAFF
cdr3_nt: TGTGCCAGCAGCTTCCGGAGGTTTCGGGACAGGGGTAACACTGAAGCTTTCTTT
d_call: TRBD1
cdr3_length: 18
j_call: TRBJ1-1
clone_size: .
v_call: TRBV11-1

cdr3_aa: CASSSVRLNTEAFF
cdr3_nt: TGTGCCAGCAGTTCCGTCCGATTGAACACTGAAGCTTTCTTT
d_call: .
cdr3_length: 14
j_call: TRBJ1-1
clone_size: large
v_call: TRBV28

cdr3_aa: CASRGQGSGNTIYF
cdr3_nt: TGTGCCAGCAGGGGACAGGGATCTGGAAACACCATATATTTT
d_call: TRBD1
cdr3_length: 14
j_call: TRBJ1-3
clone_size: few
v_call: TRBV6-1

cdr3_aa: CASSAGLAGDEQYF
cdr3_nt: TGCGCCAGCAGCGCGGGACTAGCGGGGGACGAGCAGTACTTC
d_call: TRBD2
cdr3_length: 14
j_call: TRBJ2-7
clone_size: .
v_call: TRBV5-1

cdr3_aa: CASSPLPGDEAFF
cdr3_nt: TGTGCCAGCAGCCCCCTTCCGGGCGATGAAGCTTTCTTT
d_call: .
cdr3_length: 13
j_call: TRBJ1-1
clone_size: once
v_call: TRBV7-3

cdr3_aa: CASSGAEDKGHDQPQHF
cdr3_nt: TGTGCCAGTAGTGGGGCGGAGGACAAGGGACACGATCAGCCCCAGCATTTT
d_call: .
cdr3_length: 17
j_call: TRBJ1-5
clone_size: .
v_call: TRBV19

cdr3_aa: CASGVSGEQYF
cdr3_nt: TGTGCCAGCGGCGTATCGGGGGAGCAGTACTTC
d_call: .
cdr3_length: 11
j_call: TRBJ2-7
clone_size: .
v_call: TRBV6-2/TRBV6-3

cdr3_aa: CASSLGQDSTDTQYF
cdr3_nt: TGTGCCAGCAGCTTGGGGCAGGATAGCACAGATACGCAGTATTTT
d_call: .
cdr3_length: 15
j_call: TRBJ2-3
clone_size: medium-sized
v_call: TRBV5-4

cdr3_aa: CASSFDRYGYTF
cdr3_nt: TGCGCCAGCAGCTTTGACCGTTATGGCTACACCTTC
d_call: .
cdr3_length: 12
j_call: TRBJ1-2
clone_size: .
v_call: TRBV5-1